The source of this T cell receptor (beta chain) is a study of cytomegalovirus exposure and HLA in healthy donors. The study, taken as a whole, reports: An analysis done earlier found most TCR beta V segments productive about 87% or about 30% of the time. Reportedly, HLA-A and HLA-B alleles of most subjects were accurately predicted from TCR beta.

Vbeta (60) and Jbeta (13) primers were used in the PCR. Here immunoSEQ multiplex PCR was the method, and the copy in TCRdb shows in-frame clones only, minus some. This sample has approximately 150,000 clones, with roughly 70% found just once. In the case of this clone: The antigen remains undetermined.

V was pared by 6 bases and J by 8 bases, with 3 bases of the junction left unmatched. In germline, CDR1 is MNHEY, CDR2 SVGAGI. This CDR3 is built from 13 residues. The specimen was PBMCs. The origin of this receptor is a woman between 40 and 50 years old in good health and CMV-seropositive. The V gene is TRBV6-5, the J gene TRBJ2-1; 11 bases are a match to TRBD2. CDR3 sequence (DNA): TGTGCCAGCAGACTAGCGGGAGACCATGAGCAGTTCTTC. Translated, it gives CASRLAGDHEQFF.